These T cell receptor beta chains were read from a single sample in a study of CD8 T cells in ankylosing spondylitis. TCRdb fed the 5' RACE reads into MiXCR, producing one record per CDR3 protein. The profile shows 240,000 or so distinct CDR3 sequences, approximately 12% of them singletons. Sequences were obtained from blood, either unsorted or a sorted T cell fraction (not recorded which). These receptors originate from a male donor with ankylosing spondylitis or in good health (not recorded which). The CDR3 runs from the conserved cysteine through the conserved F or W. The D gene is left open where the match is weak. Size values are once, few and many counts, or a class for expanded clones, and some rows have none.

>.|.|TRBV7-6|TRBJ1-3
TGTGCCAGCAGCGAACCTTATTTCAGCTCTGGAAACACCATATATTTT
CASSEPYFSSGNTIYF
>.|.|TRBV11-2|TRBJ1-1
TGTGCCAGCAGCTTAGATCGTTTGGCGCCAGTCCTGAACACTGAAGCTTTCTTT
CASSLDRLAPVLNTEAFF
>.|.|TRBV11-2|TRBJ1-2
TGTGCCAGCAGCTTAGGGGTCAGGGTACCGGGCTACACCTTC
CASSLGVRVPGYTF
>many|.|TRBV5-1|TRBJ1-4
TGCGCCAGCAGCTTGGACGGAAATGAAAAACTGTTTTTT
CASSLDGNEKLFF
>many|.|TRBV9|TRBJ2-1
TGTGCCAGCAGCGTAGGCCTGGGGCTAGGGCACAATGAGCAGTTCTTC
CASSVGLGLGHNEQFF
>many|.|TRBV20-1|TRBJ1-6
TGCAGTGCTAGAGGAGGCAATTCACCCCTCCACTTT
CSARGGNSPLHF
>many|TRBD1|TRBV12-3/TRBV12-4|TRBJ1-2
TGTGCCAGCAGTTTAGAGCGAACAGGGGGGCAACTAAGTGGCTACACCTTC
CASSLERTGGQLSGYTF
>.|.|TRBV7-2|TRBJ2-2
TGTGCCAGCAGCACCCGGGACGCCACCACCGGGGAGCTGTTTTTT
CASSTRDATTGELFF
>many|TRBD1|TRBV15|TRBJ1-1
TGTGCCACCAGCTCTAGGCGGGACAGCAACACTGAAGCTTTCTTT
CATSSRRDSNTEAFF
>many|.|TRBV7-9|TRBJ1-1
TGTGCCAGCAGCTTTGCAGGGGATGCTTTCTTT
CASSFAGDAFF
>.|.|TRBV7-2|TRBJ2-5
TGTGCCAGCAGCTTAGAGACAGCCCAAGAGACCCAGTACTTC
CASSLETAQETQYF
>few|TRBD2|TRBV5-1|TRBJ2-1
TGCGCCAGCAGCTTTTTCCCAGCGGGAGCCTCCTACAATGAGCAGTTCTTC
CASSFFPAGASYNEQFF
>many|.|TRBV15|TRBJ2-1
TGTGCCACCAGCGGCGGAGTAACCGAATACAATGAGCAGTTCTTC
CATSGGVTEYNEQFF
>many|TRBD1|TRBV5-1|TRBJ2-3
TGCGCCAGCAGCGGGCGGACAGGGGGCATTATGGATACGCAGTATTTT
CASSGRTGGIMDTQYF
>few|TRBD1|TRBV5-1|TRBJ2-1
TGCGCCAGCAGCAGCGAGACCGGGACAGCTTACAATGAGCAGTTCTTC
CASSSETGTAYNEQFF
>many|.|TRBV29-1|TRBJ1-2
TGCAGCGTTGCCGGGACGAAGTCTTCAAACTATGGCTACACCTTC
CSVAGTKSSNYGYTF
>many|.|TRBV7-8|TRBJ2-3
TGTGCCAGCAGCTCCGCAGGTCCTATAGGAGATACGCAGTATTTT
CASSSAGPIGDTQYF
>.|TRBD2|TRBV19|TRBJ2-1
TGTGCCAGTAGTATGTTAGCGGGATTGCATGAGCAGTTCTTC
CASSMLAGLHEQFF
>.|TRBD1|TRBV5-1|TRBJ1-2
TGCGCCAGCAGCCCCGGGACAGGGACACTCTATGGCTACACCTTC
CASSPGTGTLYGYTF
>.|TRBD2|TRBV7-9|TRBJ2-1
TGTGCCAGCAGCCCGGGACTAGCGGGAGCCTCCTACAATGAGCAGTTCTTC
CASSPGLAGASYNEQFF
>few|TRBD2|TRBV7-8|TRBJ2-2
TGTGCCAGCAGCTTCCCAGGACTAGCGGGAGTGGTCTACACCGGGGAGCTGTTTTTT
CASSFPGLAGVVYTGELFF
>many|.|TRBV10-3|TRBJ2-7
TGTGCCACCCAGCCCGGGAACTCCTACGAGCAGTACTTC
CATQPGNSYEQYF
>many|TRBD2|TRBV20-1|TRBJ2-1
TGCAGTGCCTTGCCGGGACTAGCGGGCTGGTACAATGAGCAGTTCTTC
CSALPGLAGWYNEQFF
>.|.|TRBV20-1|TRBJ2-2
TGCAGTGCTAGGGGACTGGGGCCCCGGACCGGGGAGCTGTTTTTT
CSARGLGPRTGELFF
>.|TRBD1|TRBV5-4|TRBJ1-2
TGTGCCAGCAGCACAGGACAGGCTATTTACTATGGCTACACCTTC
CASSTGQAIYYGYTF
>many|TRBD1|TRBV20-1|TRBJ2-2
TGCAGCGTACGGACAGGGGGAGACACCGGGGAGCTGTTTTTT
CSVRTGGDTGELFF
>many|.|TRBV4-2|TRBJ2-5
TGTGCCAGCAGCCAAGGAACCACATCGGAGACCCAGTACTTC
CASSQGTTSETQYF
>many|.|TRBV7-8|TRBJ2-7
TGTGCCAGCAGCTTATTGGGGGTGGAGCAGCACTTC
CASSLLGVEQHF
>many|TRBD1|TRBV7-8|TRBJ1-4
TGTGCCAGCAGCCGGGGGGACAGACCGAATGAAAAACTGTTTTTT
CASSRGDRPNEKLFF
>few|.|TRBV5-1|TRBJ2-1
TGCGCCAGCAGCTTAAGGTATGAGCAGTTCTTC
CASSLRYEQFF
>.|.|TRBV10-3|TRBJ2-7
TGTGCCATCAGTGATGCTGGGACAGGGTCTAGCGGGCTTCCCTACGAGCAGTACTTC
CAISDAGTGSSGLPYEQYF